The TCR beta chain described here comes from a study of neurological immune-mediated disorders. CDR1 and CDR2 from the germline V gene are MNHEY and SVGAGI. This CDR3 contains 13 residues. V dropped 0 bases and J dropped 8 bases, with 8 bases sitting between them. 5'RACE with 10-nucleotide random UMIs generated the cDNA. Every sequencing run produced over 170 million TCR-beta sequences, and the sequences from any one run covered 15-18 subjects. TCRdb called the 5' RACE reads again in MiXCR, with one record for every CDR3 protein. Seen here are under 80,000 distinct CDR3 sequences, roughly 3.9% observed once, and the top ten hold 1% to 1.5%. This clonotype was found once.

The origin of this receptor is a man younger than 45 with multiple sclerosis. This chain joins TRBV6-5 and TRBJ1-5, with D unclear. The sequenced sample consisted of PBMCs. For the CDR3, the DNA is TGTGCCAGCAGTTACTCCTATCAAGAGCCCCAGCATTTT. This codes for CASSYSYQEPQHF.